This is a list of T cell receptor beta chains from one sample in a study of blood T cell repertoires in COVID-19. The assay was immunoSEQ multiplex PCR, and TCRdb's table has in-frame clones only and misses some. The data show about 130,000 clones, 75% to 90% seen once. Sequenced material: peripheral blood. All receptors derive from a man aged 55 to 70 with COVID-19, enrolled during active disease. CDR3s include the opening cysteine and the closing phenylalanine or tryptophan. The D gene is left open where the match is weak. Clone size is stated in some rows and not others, as once, few, many or a class when expanded.

j_gene | d_gene | v_gene | abundance | CDR3nt | CDR3aa
TRBJ1-2 | . | TRBV2 | . | TGTGCCAGCAGTGTGACAGAAAGTGGCTACACCTTC | CASSVTESGYTF
TRBJ2-7 | . | TRBV16 | . | TGTGCCAGCAGCCAATCGATTCAGGTATACGAGCAGTACTTC | CASSQSIQVYEQYF
TRBJ2-7 | . | TRBV7-2 | once | TGTGCCAGCAGCCCATATCGGGATTACGAGCAGTACTTC | CASSPYRDYEQYF
TRBJ1-3 | TRBD1 | TRBV16 | . | TGTGCCAGCAGCCCTCACTTACCGGGACAGGGTGGAAACACCATATATTTT | CASSPHLPGQGGNTIYF
TRBJ1-4 | . | TRBV9 | . | TGTGCCAGCAGCGTAGAACCGGGGTCGGGGAATGAAAAACTGTTTTTT | CASSVEPGSGNEKLFF
TRBJ2-5 | . | TRBV7-2 | . | TGTGCCAGCAGCCGAGGACAGCAAGAGACCCAGTACTTC | CASSRGQQETQYF
TRBJ1-5 | . | TRBV7-2 | . | TGTGCCAGCAGCCCCGTATTATCTAGCAATCAGCCCCAGCATTTT | CASSPVLSSNQPQHF
TRBJ2-2 | . | TRBV12-3/TRBV12-4 | . | TGTGCCAGCACTCTAGGGGGCACCGGGGAGCTGTTTTTT | CASTLGGTGELFF
TRBJ2-5 | TRBD2 | TRBV7-7 | . | TGTGCCAGCAGCTTAGCGTCTAGCGGACAAGAGACCCAGTACTTC | CASSLASSGQETQYF
TRBJ2-7 | TRBD1 | TRBV5-4 | . | TGTGCCAGCAGCAAAGGGACAGGGAGAGCCTACGAGCAGTACTTC | CASSKGTGRAYEQYF
TRBJ2-3 | . | TRBV5-1 | once | TGCGCCAGCAGCTTGGCCGACGGGACAGATACGCAGTATTTT | CASSLADGTDTQYF
TRBJ1-6 | TRBD1 | TRBV6-1 | . | TGTGCCAGCAGTGAAGGGACAGGGCCACCCCTCCACTTT | CASSEGTGPPLHF
TRBJ1-1 | . | TRBV9 | . | TGTGCCAGCAGCGTAGAGACGGGCACTGAAGCTTTCTTT | CASSVETGTEAFF
TRBJ2-3 | TRBD2 | TRBV19 | once | TGTGCCAGTAGTATCCCGGGACTAGCCACAGATACGCAGTATTTT | CASSIPGLATDTQYF
TRBJ1-1 | . | TRBV9 | . | TGTGCCAGCAGCCCCACAAGGAACACTGAAGCTTTCTTT | CASSPTRNTEAFF
TRBJ1-3 | . | TRBV29-1 | . | TGCAGCGTCCCGACAGATAGCTCTGGAAACACCATATATTTT | CSVPTDSSGNTIYF
TRBJ2-3 | TRBD2 | TRBV5-4 | . | TGTGCCAGCAGCCCCGGGAGGTCTAGCACAGATACGCAGTATTTT | CASSPGRSSTDTQYF
TRBJ2-7 | TRBD1 | TRBV19 | . | TGTGCCAGTAGTCCACGGACAGGGAACTACGAGCAGTACTTC | CASSPRTGNYEQYF
TRBJ1-6 | TRBD1 | TRBV28 | . | TGTGCCAGCAGTGGGGACAGGGGTTCACCCCTCCACTTT | CASSGDRGSPLHF
TRBJ1-2 | . | TRBV5-1 | once | TGCGCCAGCAGCTTGGGGACAGAGAGAAATGGCTACACCTTC | CASSLGTERNGYTF
TRBJ1-1 | . | TRBV11-1 | . | TGTGCCAGCAGCACCCCCGGGGGGACTGAAGCTTTCTTT | CASSTPGGTEAFF
TRBJ2-7 | TRBD1 | TRBV5-1 | . | TGCGCCAGCAGCCTGGGGACAGGGGGTTTCGACGAGCAGTACTTC | CASSLGTGGFDEQYF
TRBJ1-2 | . | TRBV29-1 | . | TGCAGCGTTGATCAACAGGTTACTGGCTACACCTTC | CSVDQQVTGYTF
TRBJ2-7 | . | TRBV6-5 | . | TGTGCCAGCAGACAGGATGCAGTTTACGAGCAGTACTTC | CASRQDAVYEQYF
TRBJ2-5 | TRBD1 | TRBV24-1 | . | TGTGCCACCAGTGATCCAAACAGGGGGCACCATCAAGAGACCCAGTACTTC | CATSDPNRGHHQETQYF
TRBJ2-5 | . | TRBV6-2/TRBV6-3 | . | TGTGCCAGCAGTCAGGGACAAGAGACCCAGTACTTC | CASSQGQETQYF
TRBJ1-5 | . | TRBV29-1 | few | TGCAGCGTTTCACAGGGTGAGAATCAGCCCCAGCATTTT | CSVSQGENQPQHF
TRBJ1-5 | . | TRBV7-8 | . | TGTGCCAGCAGCTGGACAGCGGATAGCAATCAGCCCCAGCATTTT | CASSWTADSNQPQHF
TRBJ1-4 | TRBD1 | TRBV9 | . | TGTGCCAGCAGCGTAGGGGGGGGACAGGCCCCTAATGAAAAACTGTTTTTT | CASSVGGGQAPNEKLFF
TRBJ1-6 | TRBD1 | TRBV18 | . | TGTGCCAGCTCATCACAGGGGGTAAGATCACCCCTCCACTTT | CASSSQGVRSPLHF
TRBJ2-1 | TRBD1 | TRBV5-1 | once | TGCGCCAGCAGCTTGTCGGTGGGACAGGGGAGTAATGAGCAGTTCTTC | CASSLSVGQGSNEQFF
TRBJ1-6 | TRBD1 | TRBV28 | . | TGTGCCAGCAGCCGGGGACAGGGGGGAAATTCACCCCTCCACTTT | CASSRGQGGNSPLHF
TRBJ2-6 | . | TRBV5-4 | once | TGTGCCAGCAGCTTAGGGGGAACTGGGGCCAACGTCCTGACTTTC | CASSLGGTGANVLTF
TRBJ1-6 | TRBD1 | TRBV7-9 | . | TGTGCCAGCAGCTCAAGTAGACAGGGGGCTAATTCACCCCTCCACTTT | CASSSSRQGANSPLHF
TRBJ1-4 | TRBD1 | TRBV28 | . | TGTGCCAGTTATACAGGGGGCTTGAGTGAAAAACTGTTTTTT | CASYTGGLSEKLFF
TRBJ1-1 | . | TRBV7-3 | . | TGTGCCAGCAGCACAAAAAGGAACACTGAAGCTTTCTTT | CASSTKRNTEAFF
TRBJ1-3 | . | TRBV5-1 | . | TGCGCCAGCAGCTACACAGGGACTGGAAACACCATATATTTT | CASSYTGTGNTIYF
TRBJ2-2 | TRBD1 | TRBV19 | . | TGTGCCAGTAGTCGTCTTCCGGGACAGGGTCGCACCGGGGAGCTGTTTTTT | CASSRLPGQGRTGELFF
TRBJ1-5 | . | TRBV6-2/TRBV6-3 | . | TGTGCCAGCAGCTTAGCCGGGGGGAATCAGCCCCAGCATTTT | CASSLAGGNQPQHF
TRBJ1-2 | TRBD1 | TRBV29-1 | . | TGCAGCGTTGATCGGACAGGGGGGAACTATGGCTACACCTTC | CSVDRTGGNYGYTF
TRBJ1-4 | TRBD1 | TRBV7-2 | . | TGTGCCAGCAGCACCCTGACAGGGGGCTATGAAAAACTGTTTTTT | CASSTLTGGYEKLFF
TRBJ1-1 | . | TRBV18 | . | TGTGCCAGCTCACCACCCGTGAGCGGGGCTTTCTTT | CASSPPVSGAFF
TRBJ1-2 | TRBD1 | TRBV24-1 | . | TGTGCCACCAGTGATTACGACAGGGAGCATGGCTACACCTTC | CATSDYDREHGYTF
TRBJ2-3 | . | TRBV5-4 | . | TGTGCCAGCAGCTTGGCGAAGGGGGGAGGGACAGATACGCAGTATTTT | CASSLAKGGGTDTQYF
TRBJ1-5 | TRBD1 | TRBV12-3/TRBV12-4 | . | TGTGCCAGCAGCAGAGACAGGGATCAGCCCCAGCATTTT | CASSRDRDQPQHF
TRBJ1-5 | . | TRBV12-3/TRBV12-4 | . | TGTGCCAGCAGTTTGAAGAGTTATCAGCCCCAGCATTTT | CASSLKSYQPQHF
TRBJ1-5 | TRBD1 | TRBV3-1/TRBV3-2 | . | TGTGCCAGCAGCCAGGGGACAGCCCGCAATCAGCCCCAGCATTTT | CASSQGTARNQPQHF
TRBJ2-7 | . | TRBV19 | . | TGTGCCAGTAGTATACTGTCTCAGGGGACCTCCTACGAGCAGTACTTC | CASSILSQGTSYEQYF
TRBJ2-5 | TRBD1 | TRBV5-1 | . | TGCGCCAGCAGCTTGGTCCCCGACAGGGAAGGGACCCAGTACTTC | CASSLVPDREGTQYF
TRBJ1-1 | . | TRBV14 | . | TGTGCCAGCAGCCAAATCAGGGTGAACACTGAAGCTTTCTTT | CASSQIRVNTEAFF
TRBJ2-5 | TRBD2 | TRBV2 | . | TGTGCCAGCAGTCCCGTGCGGGGGGCGGAAGAGACCCAGTACTTC | CASSPVRGAEETQYF
TRBJ1-5 | TRBD1 | TRBV6-5 | . | TGTGCCAGCAGTTACAGGGACAGGGGATCCAATCAGCCCCAGCATTTT | CASSYRDRGSNQPQHF
TRBJ1-2 | TRBD1 | TRBV19 | . | TGTGCCAGTAAAACAGACAGGGGGAACTATGGCTACACCTTC | CASKTDRGNYGYTF
TRBJ1-6 | . | TRBV27 | . | TGTGCCAGCAGTTTACAGGGCGGGAGTGATAATTCACCCCTCCACTTT | CASSLQGGSDNSPLHF
TRBJ1-1 | . | TRBV5-4 | . | TGTGCCAGCAGCTTGGGGGCAGGGAACACTGAAGCTTTCTTT | CASSLGAGNTEAFF